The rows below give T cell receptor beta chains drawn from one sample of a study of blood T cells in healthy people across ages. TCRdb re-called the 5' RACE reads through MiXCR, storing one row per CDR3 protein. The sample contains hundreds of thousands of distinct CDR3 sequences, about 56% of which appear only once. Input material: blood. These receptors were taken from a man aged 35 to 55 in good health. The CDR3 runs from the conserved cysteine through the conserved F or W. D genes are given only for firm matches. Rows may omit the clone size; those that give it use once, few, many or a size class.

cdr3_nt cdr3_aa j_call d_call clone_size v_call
TGTGCCGGCAGGAGGGGGGTGGTCTATAATTCACCCCTCCACTTT CAGRRGVVYNSPLHF TRBJ1-6 - - TRBV28
TGTGCCAGCAGCAATTCCCCCCCATCCTACGAGCAGTACTTC CASSNSPPSYEQYF TRBJ2-7 - few TRBV21-1
TGTGCCATCAGTGGGGAGGGGGCTAGAAACATTCAGTACTTC CAISGEGARNIQYF TRBJ2-4 - few TRBV10-3
TGTGCCAGCAGTTCCCCTTTTCGCGAGCAGTACTTC CASSSPFREQYF TRBJ2-7 - few TRBV27
TGTGCCAGCAGCCAAGACAGGGGGCTGGGTGGCTACACCTTC CASSQDRGLGGYTF TRBJ1-2 TRBD1 many TRBV4-2
TGTGCCAGCAGCCGTGAGACCCAGGGCACAGATACGCAGTATTTT CASSRETQGTDTQYF TRBJ2-3 - - TRBV6-6
TGTCCACCATCCTGGAGGACAGGATCCTACAATGAGCAGTTCTTC CPPSWRTGSYNEQFF TRBJ2-1 TRBD1 few TRBV24-1
TGTGCCAGCAGCGTTTCTGAGGTGACAGGTCCCTACGAGCAGTACTTC CASSVSEVTGPYEQYF TRBJ2-7 - - TRBV9
TGTGCCAGCAGCCTCCATTCAGAGGGACAGGGGGCACGCGAGCAGTACTTC CASSLHSEGQGAREQYF TRBJ2-7 TRBD1 few TRBV9
TGTGCCAGCAGTTTTGTACAGACTCAAGAGACCCAGTACTTC CASSFVQTQETQYF TRBJ2-5 - - TRBV27
TGTGCCATCGGTCCTGCAGATACGCAGTATTTT CAIGPADTQYF TRBJ2-3 - few TRBV10-3
TGTGCCAGCAGCTTCGGATCCGCCTACGAGCAGTACTTC CASSFGSAYEQYF TRBJ2-7 - - TRBV27
TGCAGTGCCCCAACCTCGACTAGCGGGAGGGGTAATGAGCAGTACTTC CSAPTSTSGRGNEQYF TRBJ2-4 TRBD2 - TRBV20-1
TGTGCCACCAGCAGAGATTTGTTGACCCTCAACCCTCAAAAACAGGGGTGGGCCTACGAGCAGTACTTC CATSRDLLTLNPQKQGWAYEQYF TRBJ2-7 TRBD1 - TRBV15
TGTGCCAGCATTCGGACAGAAAATGAAAAACTGTTTTTT CASIRTENEKLFF TRBJ1-4 - - TRBV28
TGTGCCAGCCGATCTCGGGCGGAAACAGATACGCAGTATTTT CASRSRAETDTQYF TRBJ2-3 - once TRBV6-1
TGTGCCAGCAGACCCGGACCTTTTACTGGGGCCAACGTCCTGACTTTC CASRPGPFTGANVLTF TRBJ2-6 - many TRBV6-5
TGTGCCAGTTGGGGCGGGGGACGGACGCCGGGGGATACGCAGTATTTT CASWGGGRTPGDTQYF TRBJ2-3 TRBD2 - TRBV27
TGTGCCAGTAGTCCGAGAAAGACAACTAGCGGCAGCACAGATACGCAGTATTTT CASSPRKTTSGSTDTQYF TRBJ2-3 TRBD2 - TRBV19
TGTGCCAGCAGCGCAGGGGGGGGAGAAACGGGCTACACCTTC CASSAGGGETGYTF TRBJ1-2 TRBD1 - TRBV9
TGCAGTGCTAGGGACGTCGTCGTTAACTATGGCTACACCTTC CSARDVVVNYGYTF TRBJ1-2 - - TRBV20-1
TGCAGTGCCCGAGCGGGACAGATGAACACTGAAGCTTTCTTT CSARAGQMNTEAFF TRBJ1-1 TRBD1 - TRBV20-1
TGCAGCGTTGAAACCGGGGCGGCTTCCCAGTACTTC CSVETGAASQYF TRBJ2-7 - few TRBV29-1
TGTGCCACCTCGGCACGGCAGACCTACAATGAGCAGTACTTC CATSARQTYNEQYF TRBJ2-7 - - TRBV15
TGCGCCAGCGGGGTAGACAGTTTCTATGGCTACACCTTC CASGVDSFYGYTF TRBJ1-2 - - TRBV5-1
TGTGCCAGCAGCGTAGGAGGGCAGCGGGCCTCACCCCTCCACTTT CASSVGGQRASPLHF TRBJ1-6 - - TRBV9